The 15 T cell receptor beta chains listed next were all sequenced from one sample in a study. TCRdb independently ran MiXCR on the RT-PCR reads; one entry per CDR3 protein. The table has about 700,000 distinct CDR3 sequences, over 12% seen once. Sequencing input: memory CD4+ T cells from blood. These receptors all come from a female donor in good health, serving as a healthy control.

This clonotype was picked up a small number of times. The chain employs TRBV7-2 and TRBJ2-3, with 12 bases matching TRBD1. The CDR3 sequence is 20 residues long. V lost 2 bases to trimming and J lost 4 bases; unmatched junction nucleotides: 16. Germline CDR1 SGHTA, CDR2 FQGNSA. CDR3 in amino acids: CASSLYPPGQGALRADTQYF. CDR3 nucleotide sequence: TGTGCCAGCAGCTTATATCCGCCGGGACAGGGGGCCTTACGGGCAGATACGCAGTATTTT.

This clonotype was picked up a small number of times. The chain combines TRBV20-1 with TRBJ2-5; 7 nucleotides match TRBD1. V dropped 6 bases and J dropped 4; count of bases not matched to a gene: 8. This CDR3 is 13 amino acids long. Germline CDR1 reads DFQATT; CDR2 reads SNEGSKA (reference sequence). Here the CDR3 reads CSAGQVLAETQYF. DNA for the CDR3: TGCAGTGCCGGACAGGTTTTGGCAGAGACCCAGTACTTC.

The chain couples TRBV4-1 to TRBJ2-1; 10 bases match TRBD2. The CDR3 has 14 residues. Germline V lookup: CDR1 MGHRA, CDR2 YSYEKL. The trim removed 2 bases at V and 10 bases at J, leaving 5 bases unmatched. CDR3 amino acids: CASSQQLAGDEQFF. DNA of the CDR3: TGCGCCAGCAGCCAACAGCTAGCGGGAGACGAGCAGTTCTTC.

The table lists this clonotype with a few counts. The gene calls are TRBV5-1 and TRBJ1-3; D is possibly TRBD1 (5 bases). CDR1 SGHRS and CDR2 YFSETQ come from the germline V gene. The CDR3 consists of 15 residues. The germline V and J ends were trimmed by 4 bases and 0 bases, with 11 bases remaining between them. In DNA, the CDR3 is TGCGCCAGCAGCGGGGGACGGTACTCTGGAAACACCATATATTTT. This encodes CASSGGRYSGNTIYF.

CDR3 loop: CASSQTGATYEQYF. CDR3 nucleotides: TGTGCCAGTTCGCAGACAGGGGCCACCTACGAGCAGTACTTC. The rearrangement joins TRBV19 to TRBJ2-7; the match to TRBD1 covers 8 bases. The CDR3 extends over 14 amino acids. Germline CDR1 reads LNHDA; CDR2 reads SQIVND (reference sequence). With V trimmed by 8 bases and J by 2 bases, 8 bases remained unmatched.

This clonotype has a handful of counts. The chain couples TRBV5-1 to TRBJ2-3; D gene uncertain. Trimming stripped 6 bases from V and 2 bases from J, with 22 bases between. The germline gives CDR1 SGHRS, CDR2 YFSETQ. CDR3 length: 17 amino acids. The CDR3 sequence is CASTPPGLPNPTDTQYF. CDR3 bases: TGCGCCAGCACCCCACCCGGGCTACCGAATCCCACAGATACGCAGTATTTT.

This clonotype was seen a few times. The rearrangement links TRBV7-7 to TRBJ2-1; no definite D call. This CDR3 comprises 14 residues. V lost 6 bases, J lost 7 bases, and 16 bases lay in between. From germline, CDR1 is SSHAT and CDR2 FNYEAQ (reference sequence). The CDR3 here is CASRYSGIGNEQFF. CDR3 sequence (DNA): TGTGCCAGCAGGTACAGTGGAATCGGGAATGAGCAGTTCTTC.

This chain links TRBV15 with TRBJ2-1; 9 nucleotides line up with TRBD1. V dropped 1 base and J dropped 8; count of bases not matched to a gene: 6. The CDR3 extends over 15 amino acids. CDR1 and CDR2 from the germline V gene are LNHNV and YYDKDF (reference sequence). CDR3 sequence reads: CATSRGGTGSDEQFF. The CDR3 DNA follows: TGTGCCACCAGCAGAGGGGGGACAGGGTCGGATGAGCAGTTCTTC.

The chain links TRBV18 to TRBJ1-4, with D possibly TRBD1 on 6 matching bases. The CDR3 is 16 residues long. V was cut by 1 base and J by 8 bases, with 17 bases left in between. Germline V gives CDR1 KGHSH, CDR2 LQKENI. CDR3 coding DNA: TGTGCCAGCTCACCACGGGCCCAGGGGAGTTCCGAAAAACTGTTTTTT. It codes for CASSPRAQGSSEKLFF.

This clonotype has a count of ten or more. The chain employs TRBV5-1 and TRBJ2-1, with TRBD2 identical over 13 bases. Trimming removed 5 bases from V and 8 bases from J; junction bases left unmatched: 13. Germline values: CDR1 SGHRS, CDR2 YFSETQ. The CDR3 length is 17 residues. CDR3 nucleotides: TGCGCCAGCAGTCCCGGGACTAGCGGGGCCTGGACGGATGAGCAGTTCTTC. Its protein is CASSPGTSGAWTDEQFF.

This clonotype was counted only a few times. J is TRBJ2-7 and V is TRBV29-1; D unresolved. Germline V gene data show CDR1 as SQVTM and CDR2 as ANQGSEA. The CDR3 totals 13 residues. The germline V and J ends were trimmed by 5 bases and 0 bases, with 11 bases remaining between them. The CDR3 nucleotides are TGCAGCGTTCGGACGGAGAACTCCTACGAGCAGTACTTC. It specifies CSVRTENSYEQYF.

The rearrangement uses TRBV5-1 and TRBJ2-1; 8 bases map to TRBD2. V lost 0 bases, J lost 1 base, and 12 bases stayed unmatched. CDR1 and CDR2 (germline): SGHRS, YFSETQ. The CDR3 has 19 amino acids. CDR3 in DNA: TGCGCCAGCAGCTTGGCCGCGGCTAGCGCGGGGGGTTCCTACAATGAGCAGTTCTTC. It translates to CASSLAAASAGGSYNEQFF.

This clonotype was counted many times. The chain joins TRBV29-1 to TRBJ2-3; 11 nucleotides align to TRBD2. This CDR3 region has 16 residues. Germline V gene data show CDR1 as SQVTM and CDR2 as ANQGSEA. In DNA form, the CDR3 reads TGCACCGGAATGGGTCTAGCGGGAGGCGGCACAGATACGCAGTATTTT. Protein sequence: CTGMGLAGGGTDTQYF.

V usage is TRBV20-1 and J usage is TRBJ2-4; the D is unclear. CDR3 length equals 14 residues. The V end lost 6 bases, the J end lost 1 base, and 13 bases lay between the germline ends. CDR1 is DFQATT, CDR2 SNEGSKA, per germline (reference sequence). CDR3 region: CSAPGRAAKNIQYF. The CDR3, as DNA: TGCAGTGCCCCCGGGCGAGCGGCCAAAAACATTCAGTACTTC.

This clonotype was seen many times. CDR3 sequence (DNA): TGTGCCAGCAGTTATTCTAGCGGGATAATGAGCACAGATACGCAGTATTTT. This codes for CASSYSSGIMSTDTQYF. The chain joins TRBV6-5 to TRBJ2-3, with TRBD2 identical over 9 bases. Per germline, CDR1 MNHEY and CDR2 SVGAGI. Trimming took 3 bases from V and 0 from J; bases not matched to a gene: 7. CDR3 size: 17 residues.